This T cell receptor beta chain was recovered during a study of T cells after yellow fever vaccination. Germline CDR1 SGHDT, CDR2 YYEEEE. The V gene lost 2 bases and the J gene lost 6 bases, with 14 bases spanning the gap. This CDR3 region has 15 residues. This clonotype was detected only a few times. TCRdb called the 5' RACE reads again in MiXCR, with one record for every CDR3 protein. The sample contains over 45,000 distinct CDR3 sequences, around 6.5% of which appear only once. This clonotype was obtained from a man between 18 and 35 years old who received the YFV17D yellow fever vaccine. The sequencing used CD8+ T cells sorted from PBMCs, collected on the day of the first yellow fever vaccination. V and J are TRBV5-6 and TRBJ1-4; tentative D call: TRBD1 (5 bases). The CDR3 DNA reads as TGTGCCAGCAGCTTATCCGGGACCGCGGATGAAAAACTGTTTTTT. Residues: CASSLSGTADEKLFF.